The 21 T cell receptor beta chains given below trace back to one sample, sequenced in a study of OX40 agonist ivuxolimab in advanced cancers. Profiling relied on immunoSEQ multiplex PCR, and the TCRdb table lists in-frame clones only, not all of them. The sample consists of nearly 70,000 clones, 83% of them appearing once. The sample here was CD4+ or CD8+ T cells sorted from blood, taken in a trial of the OX40 agonist ivuxolimab. Source of these receptors: an adult with an advanced solid tumor such as melanoma, head and neck, liver or kidney cancer.

V and J are TRBV6-5 and TRBJ1-2; TRBD1 is a possible D gene (6 bases). The germline CDR1 and CDR2 sequences are MNHEY and SVGAGI. The CDR3 loop spans 15 amino acids. The V end was cut by 6 bases, the J end by 13 bases, with 27 bases between. CDR3 protein: CASSATTGTNTGCTF. The CDR3 DNA reads as TGTGCCAGCAGCGCGACCACCGGGACAAACACTGGGTGCACCTTC.

This clone was seen a few times. This chain connects TRBV5-5 to TRBJ1-5; D may be TRBD1 (5 bases). V lost 0 bases, J lost 3 bases, and 13 bases lay in between. The CDR3 covers 16 residues. Germline V lookup: CDR1 SGHKS, CDR2 YYEKEE (reference sequence). The CDR3 nucleotides are TGTGCCAGCAGCTTGGGGTGGGGAGGGGACAATCAGCCCCAGCATTTT. Amino acids: CASSLGWGGDNQPQHF. The full variable domain, in which reference TRBV5-5 and TRBJ1-5 provide the parts outside the CDR3, is DAGVTQSPTHLIKTRGQQVTLRCSPISGHKSVSWYQQVLGQGPQFIFQYYEKEERGRGNFPDRFSARQFPNYSSELNVNALLLGDSALYLCASSLGWGGDNQPQHFGDGTRLSIL.

This chain uses TRBV2 with TRBJ1-1; TRBD1 aligns across 12 bases. Germline V CDR1 and CDR2: SNHLY, FYNNEI. Trimming removed 8 bases from V and 4 bases from J; junction bases left unmatched: 8. The CDR3 length is 15 residues. The CDR3 nucleotides read TGTGCCAGCCGGGGACAGGGGGCGAGGAGCACTGAAGCTTTCTTT. As protein: CASRGQGARSTEAFF.

The rearrangement links TRBV6-5 to TRBJ2-7, with D perhaps matching TRBD2 (5 bases). V was pared by 0 bases and J by 4 bases, with 13 bases between. Germline V gives CDR1 MNHEY, CDR2 SVGAGI. This CDR3 has 15 amino acids. This CDR3 reads CASSYSSRTVYEQYF. CDR3 DNA sequence: TGTGCCAGCAGTTACTCCTCCCGGACTGTATACGAGCAGTACTTC.

The chain is built from TRBV6-1 and TRBJ2-3; TRBD2 matches at 12 bases. CDR3 length equals 15 residues. J lost 1 base, V lost 4 bases, and 0 bases had no gene match. In germline, CDR1 is MNHNS, CDR2 SASEGT. CDR3 sequence reads: CASSGTSGGTDTQYF. The CDR3, as DNA: TGTGCCAGCAGTGGGACTAGCGGGGGCACAGATACGCAGTATTTT.

This sequence joins TRBV6-5 and TRBJ2-3, with 9 bases lining up with TRBD1. Trimming took 7 bases from V and 4 from J; bases not matched to a gene: 9. This CDR3 is built from 15 residues. Germline CDR1 and CDR2: MNHEY and SVGAGI. CDR3 protein: CASIPPGQGADTQYF. In DNA, the CDR3 is TGTGCCAGCATCCCACCGGGACAGGGCGCAGATACGCAGTATTTT.

The chain links TRBV6-1 to TRBJ2-7; D gene unclear. Germline assignment: CDR1 MNHNS and CDR2 SASEGT. The germline V and J ends were trimmed by 7 bases and 8 bases, with 18 bases remaining between them. This CDR3 is 13 amino acids long. DNA for the CDR3: TGTGCCAGCACCGACCCTTATACTACGAAGCAGTACTTC. It codes for CASTDPYTTKQYF.

This clone was found a few times. This chain joins TRBV6-4 and TRBJ2-7; TRBD2 agrees at 9 bases. The CDR3 is 13 amino acids. The germline V gene has CDR1 MRHNA and CDR2 SNTAGT. V lost 5 bases and J lost 9; bases outside the gene matches: 8. In nucleotides, the CDR3 is TGTGCCAGCAGTAAAATAGCGGGGGCGGGGCAGTACTTC. It codes for CASSKIAGAGQYF.

The J gene is TRBJ1-2, the V gene TRBV18; 9 bases are shared with TRBD1. Trimming cost V 6 bases and J 6 bases; bases outside gene matches: 11. Germline CDR1 and CDR2: KGHSH and LQKENI. The CDR3 extends over 15 amino acids. CDR3 coding DNA: TGTGCCAGCTCGCCGAACAGGGGGCTGGACCATGGCTACACCTTC. Protein: CASSPNRGLDHGYTF.

V is TRBV5-6 and J is TRBJ1-1; D is possibly TRBD1 (5 bases). There are 15 residues in the CDR3. CDR1 is SGHDT, CDR2 YYEEEE, per germline. The V end was cut by 0 bases, the J end by 1 base, with 10 bases between. This chain's CDR3 is CASSLGLGTNTEAFF. CDR3 DNA sequence: TGTGCCAGCAGCTTGGGTCTGGGGACGAACACTGAAGCTTTCTTT.

The chain has TRBV7-2 and TRBJ2-3; no definite D call. Trimming left V 3 bases short and J 6 bases short, with 7 bases between. The CDR3 length is 12 residues. Germline assignment: CDR1 SGHTA and CDR2 FQGNSA. In DNA form, the CDR3 reads TGTGCCAGCAGCTTTCCTCGGGATACGCAGTATTTT. Its translation is CASSFPRDTQYF.

The genes are TRBV7-8 and TRBJ2-1, with D perhaps matching TRBD1 or TRBD2 (6 bases each). V lost 1 base to trimming and J lost 2 bases, with 12 bases between them. This CDR3 contains 16 residues. CDR1 SGHVS and CDR2 FQNEAQ come from the germline V gene. The CDR3 loop reads CASSLEGGHPYNEQFF. Here the CDR3 DNA reads TGTGCCAGCAGCTTAGAGGGGGGACATCCCTACAATGAGCAGTTCTTC.

The J gene is TRBJ2-3, the V gene TRBV29-1, with 10 bases matching TRBD1. From germline, CDR1 is SQVTM and CDR2 ANQGSEA. With V trimmed by 3 bases and J by 2 bases, 11 bases remained unmatched. This CDR3 has 17 residues. The CDR3 nucleotides read TGCAGCGTTGACGGGGCCGGAGACAGGGGGCTCACAGATACGCAGTATTTT. Protein sequence: CSVDGAGDRGLTDTQYF.

The chain carries TRBV5-4 and TRBJ1-4, with D maybe TRBD1 (6 bases). V shed 4 bases and J shed 3 bases, with 19 bases lying between them. CDR1 is SGHNT, CDR2 YYREEE, per germline (reference sequence). The CDR3 is made up of 17 amino acids. The CDR3 nucleotides read TGTGCCAGCAGCACAATCGAGGGGGGTTGGGCTAATGAAAAACTGTTTTTT. Residues: CASSTIEGGWANEKLFF. The full variable domain, its missing parts supplied by reference TRBV5-4 and TRBJ1-4, is ETGVTQSPTHLIKTRGQQVTLRCSSQSGHNTVSWYQQALGQGPQFIFQYYREEENGRGNFPPRFSGLQFPNYSSELNVNALELDDSALYLCASSTIEGGWANEKLFFGSGTQLSVL.

This chain joins TRBV25-1 and TRBJ2-7; D uncertain. Between the trimmed V and J ends, which lost 0 bases and 3 bases, there was a span of 9 bases. The CDR3 loop spans 14 amino acids. Per germline, CDR1 MGHDK and CDR2 SYGVNS. CDR3 sequence: CASSEYKGFYEQYF. The CDR3 region has the DNA TGTGCCAGCAGTGAATATAAAGGGTTCTACGAGCAGTACTTC.

The chain recombines TRBV4-2 with TRBJ2-7; tentatively, D is TRBD1 (6 bases). The CDR3 consists of 18 residues. The germline V and J ends were trimmed by 0 bases and 5 bases, with 23 bases remaining between them. Per the germline V gene, CDR1 is LGHNA and CDR2 is YNFKEQ. The CDR3 here is CASSQERPLAGTINEQYF. For the CDR3, the DNA is TGTGCCAGCAGCCAAGAAAGACCTTTGGCAGGGACAATAAACGAGCAGTACTTC.

The chain joins TRBV28 to TRBJ2-1, with D possibly being TRBD1 (6 bases). V lost 10 bases and J 5 bases, leaving 21 bases between the germline ends. Germline V gene sequence: CDR1 MDHEN, CDR2 SYDVKM. This CDR3 is 15 amino acids long. CDR3 DNA: TGTGCCACCTTCCCAGGGTGGGGGACAAACAATGAGCAGTTCTTC. Its protein is CATFPGWGTNNEQFF.

The CDR3 region has the DNA TGTGCCAGCAGCTTGCAGGCGGGGGTTAATGAAAAACTGTTTTTT. It translates to CASSLQAGVNEKLFF. The chain has TRBV5-4 and TRBJ1-4, with D possibly TRBD1 on 5 matching bases. The CDR3 has 15 residues. CDR1 is SGHNT and CDR2 is YYREEE in the germline V gene (reference sequence). V was clipped by 1 base and J by 4 bases, with 11 bases between them.

The gene calls are TRBV5-4 and TRBJ1-3; 8 bases fit TRBD1. The trim removed 6 bases at V and 4 bases at J, leaving 6 bases unmatched. This CDR3 is 14 amino acids long. Germline V gene lookup returns CDR1 SGHNT and CDR2 YYREEE (reference sequence). In nucleotides, the CDR3 is TGTGCCAGCACCTCGGACAGGGAGGGAAACACCATATATTTT. As protein: CASTSDREGNTIYF.

The chain joins TRBV5-1 to TRBJ1-5, with D possibly matching TRBD1 (5 bases). The CDR3 length is 15 residues. Trimming stripped 0 bases from V and 2 bases from J, with 9 bases between. Germline V lookup: CDR1 SGHRS, CDR2 YFSETQ. The CDR3 region is CASSLAGVGNQPQHF. CDR3 nucleotide sequence: TGCGCCAGCAGCTTGGCGGGGGTAGGCAATCAGCCCCAGCATTTT.

This clone was counted between two and nine times. The chain uses TRBV19 and TRBJ1-2; 8 nucleotides agree with TRBD1. The V and J ends lost 6 bases and 3 bases, in that order; junction bases with no gene match: 6. Germline assignment: CDR1 LNHDA and CDR2 SQIVND (reference sequence). This CDR3 comprises 14 residues. The chain's CDR3 is CASREDRADYGYTF. CDR3 sequence (DNA): TGTGCCAGTAGGGAGGACAGGGCGGACTATGGCTACACCTTC. Full variable domain (rest looked up from reference TRBV19 and TRBJ1-2): DGGITQSPKYLFRKEGQNVTLSCEQNLNHDAMYWYRQDPGQGLRLIYYSQIVNDFQKGDIAEGYSVSREKKESFPLTVTSAQKNPTAFYLCASREDRADYGYTFGSGTRLTVV.